The sequence of this T cell receptor beta chain was determined in a study of early T cells in non-severe SARS-CoV-2 infection. On the study more broadly: With bulk RNA from unsorted whole blood as input, sequencing yielded unpaired chains.

This clonotype has a count of ten or more. Each single cDNA molecule received a unique molecular identifier. TCRdb re-analysed the 5' RACE reads in MiXCR, keeping a single row per CDR3 protein. In the table there are more than 65,000 distinct CDR3 sequences, about 13% of which are singletons. Trimming cost V 7 bases and J 5 bases, with 17 bases left between them. CDR3 length: 14 residues. In germline, CDR1 is LGHDT, CDR2 YNNKEL (reference sequence). This chain uses TRBV3-1 with TRBJ2-5, with D tentatively TRBD1 (6 bases). The clonotype originates from an adult who was a healthcare worker with PCR-confirmed SARS-CoV-2 infection or an uninfected control (not recorded which). Specimen: whole blood. The CDR3 bases are TGTGCCAGCACCCTAAGCAGGGGTCCGGAGACCCAGTACTTC. It yields the protein CASTLSRGPETQYF.